This TCR beta chain appears in the sequencing data of a study of shared clonotypes between healthy human individuals (dated by TCRdb to the early 2020s). A note on the overall study: A couple of women and a few men aged 18 to 49 years were included in the cohort. Per donor, three plates each were used for CD4 naive and CD4 memory, two for CD8 naive, and one for CD8 memory. The study deeply sequenced blood TCR repertoires of 5 or 6 healthy adults to estimate repertoire size and the extent of clonotype sharing between individuals. To increase sequencing depth and limit assay-specific biases, different laboratories used diverse techniques to prepare libraries and sequence TCR repertoires. Per donor, leukapheresis produced somewhere between about 0.94 and 9.5 billion PBMCs.

A word on this clone: Its antigen remains undetermined. The input lacks base qualities; no much larger clone sits a single base away.

The donors were healthy, HIV-negative adults with no recently reported acute infections or vaccinations. Every donor was a Caucasian adult living in Nashville, Tennessee, USA. CD4+ T cells were enriched by magnetic negative selection, after which naive cells were positively selected on CD45RA and the negative fraction was taken as the memory subset. After blood collection by leukapheresis, PBMCs were isolated using Ficoll-Histopaque density gradient centrifugation and then cryopreserved in the vapor phase of liquid nitrogen. Purity and quantity of every magnetically sorted T cell population were checked by analytical flow cytometry. From each sorted fraction, genomic DNA was isolated and quantified by UV absorbance on a Nanodrop 2000c. General findings and caveats noted by the study authors: The genetic and exposure-history diversity represented was limited by the small number of donors. Higher generation probabilities were observed for clonotypes shared by all four sorted-subset donors than for non-shared clonotypes. Based on pairwise subsampling, the degree of clonotype sharing among donors was expected to be affected by sequencing depth. Rarefaction of sorted-subset datasets indicated incomplete sequencing despite the large sequencing depth. When a handful of donors were compared, the shared fraction of clonotypes was about 5.4% for naive CD4, around 3.6% for naive CD8, roughly 2.3% for memory CD4, and around 0.4% for memory CD8. Larger estimated clonotype richness was generally found for naive subsets than for memory subsets. Sampling was restricted to blood, and TCR repertoires in tissue are likely to differ from TCR repertoires in blood.

TCR CDR3 regions were amplified from genomic DNA by multiplex PCR using the deep immunoSEQ assay. Genomic DNA extracted from each cell subset was distributed evenly over all wells of several immunoSEQ 96-well plates, and each plate served as one replicate. For sorted subsets, roughly 200 ng of genomic DNA, equivalent to 25,000 to 35,000 T cell genomes, went into each replicate PCR. Purified libraries were quantified with a Qubit 3.0 fluorometer, sized on a Bioanalyzer 2100, and re-quantified with the KAPA Library Quantification kit. A separate single-read 150-cycle Illumina NextSeq 550 flow cell was used to sequence each immunoSEQ 96-well plate. As for the authors' bioinformatics: The immunoSEQ output contained only junctional sequences without quality scores, so filtering could not match that applied to full-length reads. Sequences were annotated with PyIR, a Python wrapper for IgBLAST v1.9, using IMGT germline references to assign V/J genes and CDR3. Any read was removed if the V/J assignment was weak (E-value above 1e-6), the CDR3 was missing, or the read contained stop codons, out-of-frame junctions, or ambiguous translated residues. V3J clonotypes were defined as sequences sharing an identical inferred V gene, J gene, and CDR3 amino acid sequence. Percentage overlap between repertoires was calculated by dividing the number of shared unique clonotypes by the size of the smaller repertoire. RTK rarefaction, the Chao1 estimator, and Recon v2.1 estimates of unobserved clonotypes were used to assess repertoire richness. Generation probabilities were computed with OLGA for all TCRbeta clonotypes obtained by the gDNA method from several donors. Held by TCRdb, this immuneACCESS table contains in-frame sequences only and omits some clones. Under half of the omission traces to an unresolved V gene where checked; the cause of the rest is unknown. V and J calls and clone size are as listed in that table; D and trimming were resolved from the DNA. This sample gives around 200,000 clones in total; 65% to 70% of them show up just once. Roughly 10% of the sample lies in the top ten.

The CDR3 sequence holds 11 residues, the cysteine and phenylalanine included. The kept DNA is CDR3 alone, 33 bases in frame from the first base. V gives up 6 bases and J gives up 6 bases, and the segment between their germline ends measures 10 bases. The germline V gene (reference sequence) provides CDR1 DFQATT and CDR2 SNEGSKA. This sequence uses TRBV20-1 and TRBJ2-3; the best D guess is TRBD2, with 6 bases matching. The receptor was derived from a man aged 25 to 40 in good health. Sequenced input: memory CD4+ T cells sorted from blood. In light of the paper, this sample's cell subset or site label describes: CD45RA-negative fraction. The CDR3 region has the sequence CSAEAGDTQYF. Read as DNA, the sequence is TGCAGTGCCGAAGCGGGCGATACGCAGTATTTT.